A selection of T cell receptor beta chains follows, all from one sample in a study of T cells after yellow fever vaccination. TCRdb re-called the 5' RACE reads through MiXCR, storing one row per CDR3 protein. This table holds some 320,000 distinct CDR3 sequences, 8.7% found once. Specimen: CD4+ T cells sorted from PBMCs, collected 5 days after the yellow fever booster vaccination. The receptor set was obtained from a man younger than 35 who received the YFV17D yellow fever vaccine. Both conserved end residues are part of each CDR3. D genes are given only for firm matches. Some rows have no size entry. The others give once, few or many, or a class for an expanded clone.

V,D,size,J,CDR3,DNA
TRBV7-2,.,many,TRBJ2-2,CASSPPGRPNTGELFF,TGTGCCAGCAGCCCCCCGGGTAGGCCGAACACCGGGGAGCTGTTTTTT
TRBV6-1,.,many,TRBJ1-2,CASSERRGTNYGYTF,TGTGCCAGCAGTGAACGGCGGGGAACTAACTATGGCTACACCTTC
TRBV4-3,.,few,TRBJ1-4,CASSQEQADEKLFF,TGCGCCAGCAGCCAAGAACAGGCAGACGAAAAACTGTTTTTT
TRBV7-2,.,.,TRBJ2-5,CASSLGAGKQTQYF,TGTGCCAGCAGCTTAGGGGCGGGGAAGCAGACCCAGTACTTC
TRBV7-2,.,.,TRBJ2-1,CASSLVVGYNEQFF,TGTGCCAGCAGCTTAGTGGTCGGCTACAATGAGCAGTTCTTC
TRBV6-6,TRBD2,few,TRBJ2-5,CASRAGLAGNQETQYF,TGTGCCAGCAGGGCCGGACTAGCGGGGAACCAAGAGACCCAGTACTTC
TRBV5-1,.,many,TRBJ2-2,CASSLVARANTNTGELFF,TGCGCCAGCAGCTTGGTCGCGAGGGCGAATACGAACACCGGGGAGCTGTTTTTT
TRBV20-1,TRBD2,.,TRBJ2-1,CSLNSGTSGRYNEQFF,TGCAGTCTCAACTCCGGGACTAGCGGGAGATACAATGAGCAGTTCTTC
TRBV5-1,.,.,TRBJ2-5,CASSLGDGDQETQYF,TGCGCCAGCAGCCTGGGTGATGGGGACCAAGAGACCCAGTACTTC
TRBV5-1,.,few,TRBJ2-2,CASSLTRLNTGELFF,TGCGCCAGCAGCTTAACACGGCTTAACACCGGGGAGCTGTTTTTT
TRBV10-3,.,many,TRBJ2-1,CAISLGADRDEQFF,TGTGCCATCAGCCTTGGGGCGGATAGGGATGAGCAGTTCTTC
TRBV6-5,.,many,TRBJ2-3,CASSARRTTSTDTQYF,TGTGCCAGCAGCGCACGGAGGACAACTTCCACAGATACGCAGTATTTT
TRBV18,TRBD1,.,TRBJ2-3,CASSPRDRGPDTQYF,TGTGCCAGCTCACCACGCGACAGGGGTCCAGATACGCAGTATTTT
TRBV3-1,.,.,TRBJ1-2,CASSQLLVKGYGYTF,TGTGCCAGCAGTCAACTTCTTGTCAAGGGCTATGGCTACACCTTC
TRBV20-1,.,few,TRBJ2-7,CSAGPLDEQYF,TGCAGTGCCGGACCATTGGACGAGCAGTACTTC
TRBV7-2,.,few,TRBJ1-5,CASSFGGEGQPQHF,TGTGCCAGCAGCTTCGGAGGGGAGGGTCAGCCCCAGCATTTT
TRBV7-9,TRBD1,.,TRBJ1-2,CASSSGDSFYGYTF,TGTGCCAGCAGCTCAGGGGACAGTTTCTATGGCTACACCTTC
TRBV5-1,.,few,TRBJ2-2,CASSLRQNTGELFF,TGCGCCAGCAGCTTGAGACAGAACACCGGGGAGCTGTTTTTT
TRBV5-1,TRBD1,few,TRBJ2-5,CASSPRPGTGLETQYF,TGCGCCAGCAGCCCGAGGCCCGGGACAGGGCTGGAGACCCAGTACTTC
TRBV20-1,.,many,TRBJ2-3,CSARARDAVRETQYF,TGCAGTGCTAGAGCCCGGGACGCGGTGCGTGAAACGCAGTATTTT
TRBV5-1,.,.,TRBJ2-6,CASKRAGANVLTF,TGCGCCAGCAAGCGGGCCGGGGCCAACGTCCTGACTTTC
TRBV20-1,.,many,TRBJ2-1,CSASGDRNEQFF,TGCAGTGCTAGTGGCGACCGCAATGAGCAGTTCTTC
TRBV19,TRBD1,few,TRBJ2-7,CASSPRPGQGFSYEQYF,TGTGCCAGTAGTCCCCGACCGGGACAGGGGTTCTCCTACGAGCAGTACTTC
TRBV7-2,.,.,TRBJ2-7,CASSLSQAYEQYF,TGTGCCAGCAGCTTAAGTCAGGCCTACGAGCAGTACTTC
TRBV2,.,.,TRBJ1-2,CASSEDLAGYTF,TGTGCCAGCAGCGAAGACTTGGCCGGCTACACCTTC
TRBV19,.,few,TRBJ1-2,CASSIAGTRDNYGYTF,TGTGCCAGTAGTATCGCCGGGACAAGAGATAACTATGGCTACACCTTC
TRBV7-2,TRBD2,few,TRBJ2-2,CASSLGLAGAGGELFF,TGTGCCAGCAGCCTCGGACTAGCGGGGGCCGGCGGGGAGCTGTTTTTT
TRBV4-2,TRBD2,.,TRBJ2-2,CASSQELAGGGELFF,TGTGCCAGCAGCCAAGAACTAGCGGGGGGCGGGGAGCTGTTTTTT
TRBV4-2,.,many,TRBJ2-7,CASSQEKGRRGYF,TGTGCCAGCAGCCAAGAGAAGGGACGGAGGGGGTACTTC
TRBV12-3/TRBV12-4,.,few,TRBJ1-3,CASNIRSGNTIYF,TGTGCCAGCAACATCCGCTCTGGAAACACCATATATTTT
TRBV20-1,TRBD1,few,TRBJ2-5,CSAIPGTGKETQYF,TGCAGTGCTATTCCCGGGACAGGGAAAGAGACCCAGTACTTC
TRBV7-2,TRBD1,.,TRBJ2-5,CASSSDRVETQYF,TGTGCCAGCAGCTCGGACAGGGTTGAGACCCAGTACTTC
TRBV20-1,TRBD1,few,TRBJ1-2,CSASDHRRGQGAEGYTF,TGCAGTGCTTCGGACCACCGGCGGGGACAGGGGGCTGAAGGCTACACCTTC
TRBV7-2,TRBD2,.,TRBJ2-3,CASSFSGRGRKTTDTQYF,TGTGCCAGCAGCTTTTCCGGGAGGGGCAGGAAAACCACAGATACGCAGTATTTT
TRBV4-3,.,few,TRBJ1-6,CASSQDDRSTLHF,TGCGCCAGCAGCCAAGATGACAGGTCGACCCTCCACTTT
TRBV20-1,.,many,TRBJ1-2,CSARENRYGYTF,TGCAGTGCTAGAGAGAACCGTTATGGCTACACCTTC
TRBV5-4,TRBD2,.,TRBJ2-3,CASSSGGTTTDTQYF,TGTGCCAGCAGCTCGGGGGGGACTACCACAGATACGCAGTATTTT
TRBV20-1,.,few,TRBJ1-1,CSARRGPGLRNTEAFF,TGCAGTGCTAGAAGGGGCCCCGGGTTAAGGAACACTGAAGCTTTCTTT
TRBV12-3/TRBV12-4,.,few,TRBJ2-2,CASSLRSGTTGELFF,TGTGCCAGCAGTTTAAGGTCAGGGACCACCGGGGAGCTGTTTTTT
TRBV7-2,.,many,TRBJ2-5,CASSPRTYQETQYF,TGTGCCAGCAGCCCAAGGACTTATCAAGAGACCCAGTACTTC
TRBV2,.,.,TRBJ2-2,CASKENTGELFF,TGTGCCAGCAAGGAGAACACCGGGGAGCTGTTTTTT
TRBV6-2/TRBV6-3,.,.,TRBJ2-2,CASSYRPQGNTGELFF,TGTGCCAGCAGTTACCGTCCACAGGGAAACACCGGGGAGCTGTTTTTT
TRBV5-1,TRBD1,.,TRBJ2-1,CASSINPPGQGNEQFF,TGCGCCAGCAGTATAAACCCTCCGGGACAGGGCAATGAGCAGTTCTTC
TRBV4-1,.,.,TRBJ2-7,CASSQGNLRYEQYF,TGCGCCAGCAGCCAAGGTAATCTCCGTTACGAGCAGTACTTC
TRBV3-1,TRBD1,few,TRBJ2-7,CASSQEGQSEQYF,TGTGCCAGCAGCCAAGAGGGACAGAGCGAGCAGTACTTC
TRBV4-3,.,few,TRBJ1-3,CASSQDAQTGNTIYF,TGCGCCAGCAGCCAAGACGCTCAGACTGGAAACACCATATATTTT
TRBV7-9,TRBD1,many,TRBJ1-3,CASRTRDSGTSGNTIYF,TGTGCCAGCAGGACCCGGGACAGCGGAACCTCTGGAAACACCATATATTTT
TRBV5-1,.,.,TRBJ2-2,CASSPLGPVTGELFF,TGCGCCAGCAGCCCATTGGGGCCGGTCACCGGGGAGCTGTTTTTT
TRBV12-3/TRBV12-4,.,few,TRBJ1-2,CASSLRRVFNYGYTF,TGTGCCAGCAGTTTGAGGAGGGTCTTTAACTATGGCTACACCTTC
TRBV7-8,.,few,TRBJ2-5,CASSSGGPRQETQYF,TGTGCCAGCAGCTCAGGGGGGCCAAGGCAAGAGACCCAGTACTTC
TRBV20-1,.,many,TRBJ1-1,CSARVRGTEAFF,TGCAGTGCTAGAGTACGAGGAACTGAAGCTTTCTTT
TRBV5-1,TRBD1,.,TRBJ2-2,CASTPRTGGATGELFF,TGCGCCAGCACCCCAAGGACAGGGGGGGCCACCGGGGAGCTGTTTTTT
TRBV29-1,.,few,TRBJ2-7,CSVERFGTGSYEQYF,TGCAGCGTTGAGAGGTTTGGGACGGGCTCCTACGAGCAGTACTTC
TRBV20-1,TRBD2,few,TRBJ2-1,CSAGGAAGPYNEQFF,TGCAGTGCTGGTGGGGCAGCGGGACCGTACAATGAGCAGTTCTTC
TRBV7-2,.,many,TRBJ1-1,CASSRQTEAFF,TGTGCCAGCAGCCGCCAAACTGAAGCTTTCTTT
TRBV7-2,.,.,TRBJ2-3,CASSLSVGDTDTQYF,TGTGCCAGCAGCTTATCGGTGGGGGACACAGATACGCAGTATTTT
TRBV29-1,.,.,TRBJ2-7,CSVGLTKQYF,TGCAGCGTTGGTTTAACCAAGCAGTACTTC
TRBV2,.,few,TRBJ1-2,CASSKTAKNYGYTF,TGTGCCAGCAGCAAGACAGCGAAAAACTATGGCTACACCTTC
TRBV12-3/TRBV12-4,.,.,TRBJ1-1,CASSSSQVNTEAFF,TGTGCCAGCAGTTCCTCGCAGGTTAACACTGAAGCTTTCTTT
TRBV7-3,.,.,TRBJ2-3,CASSLTSGDTQYF,TGTGCCAGCAGCTTAACGTCTGGGGATACGCAGTATTTT